This TCR beta chain derives from a study of breast tumors, draining lymph nodes, adjacent tissues. Study-level points and caveats: Findings are consistent with lymph node origin and intratumoral expansion of most tumor T cells. Luminal-like breast cancer showed significantly higher tumor–nontumor repertoire similarity than basal-like. Tumor repertoires ranked between lymph nodes and nontumor tissue in diversity, with V and J gene preferences.

TCRdb independently ran MiXCR on the multiplex PCR reads; one entry per CDR3 protein. The data contain around 25,000 distinct CDR3 sequences, about 24% of them singletons. The CDR3 has 13 amino acids. Germline CDR1 SGHKS, CDR2 YYEKEE (reference sequence). A few counts support this clonotype. Its antigen is not identified. A read error may be the cause here, since a much bigger clone is one base away. The rearrangement joins TRBV5-5 to TRBJ2-7, with 8 bases fitting TRBD2. Sequencing was carried out using breast tumor tissue. This sequence was found in a female donor with breast cancer. Some clones in this sample may be carry-over from other donors' samples. CDR3 DNA: TGTGCCGGCAGCCGGGGGGGGGGAGGCGAGCAGTACTTC. Translated, it gives CAGSRGGGGEQYF.